The sequence of this T cell receptor beta chain was determined in a study of control samples from healthy donors and cancer patients. The length of the CDR3 is 13 residues. V gave up 4 bases and J gave up 4 bases, with 8 bases separating them. Germline assignment: CDR1 SNHLY and CDR2 FYNNEI. Method: immunoSEQ multiplex PCR; TCRdb's copy keeps in-frame clones and lacks some. The sample consists of around 90,000 clones, roughly 86% of them appearing once. The chain uses TRBV2 and TRBJ2-1; D gene unclear. This receptor was identified in a man aged 25-40 years in good health. Sequenced sample: blood. The CDR3 DNA follows: TGTGCCAGCAGTGCGGACCTTTACAATGAGCAGTTCTTC. Amino acid sequence: CASSADLYNEQFF.